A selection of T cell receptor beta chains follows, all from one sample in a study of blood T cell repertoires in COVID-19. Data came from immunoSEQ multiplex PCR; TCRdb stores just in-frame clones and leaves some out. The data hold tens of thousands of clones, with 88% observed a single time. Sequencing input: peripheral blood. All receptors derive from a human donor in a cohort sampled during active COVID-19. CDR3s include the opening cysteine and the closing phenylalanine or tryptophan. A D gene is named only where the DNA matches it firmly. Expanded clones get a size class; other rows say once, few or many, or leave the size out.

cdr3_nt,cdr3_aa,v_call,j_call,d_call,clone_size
TGTGCCAGCAGCAAGGGGGACAGTCAAGAGACCCAGTACTTC,CASSKGDSQETQYF,TRBV3-1/TRBV3-2,TRBJ2-5,TRBD1,NA
TGTGCCACCAGCAGAGGACAGGGGGCAGGTGAAAAACTGTTTTTT,CATSRGQGAGEKLFF,TRBV15,TRBJ1-4,TRBD1,once
TGTGCCAGCAGTGATCTGGGACTTAATCAGCCCCAGCATTTT,CASSDLGLNQPQHF,TRBV6-6,TRBJ1-5,NA,NA
TGTGCCAGCAGCCAAGATCTGGGGGGAAGCTCCTACAATGAGCAGTTCTTC,CASSQDLGGSSYNEQFF,TRBV14,TRBJ2-1,NA,NA
TGCGCCAGCAGCCCTACTAGGGACACCGGGGAGCTGTTTTTT,CASSPTRDTGELFF,TRBV5-1,TRBJ2-2,NA,NA
TGTGCCAGCAGCCCCCGACTAGCGGAGTACAATGAGCAGTTCTTC,CASSPRLAEYNEQFF,TRBV28,TRBJ2-1,TRBD2,NA
TGTGCCACCAGCAGAGATCTATCAGGGGTAGTCCTGACTTTC,CATSRDLSGVVLTF,TRBV15,TRBJ2-6,NA,NA
TGTGCCAGCAGGCCTTTTGACACTGCGGGCTACACCTTC,CASRPFDTAGYTF,TRBV12-3/TRBV12-4,TRBJ1-2,NA,NA
TGCGCCAGCAGCTTGGGCCTCTCGGCGGTGAACTCCTACGAGCAGTACTTC,CASSLGLSAVNSYEQYF,TRBV5-1,TRBJ2-7,NA,NA
TGCGCCAGCAGTGAGGTGACTAGCGGCACAGATACGCAGTATTTT,CASSEVTSGTDTQYF,TRBV10-2,TRBJ2-3,TRBD2,NA
TGTGCCAGTAGTGCTTCAGGGATGGTGAGCGGCTACACCTTC,CASSASGMVSGYTF,TRBV19,TRBJ1-2,NA,NA
TGTGCCAGCAGTGTGGACTATTCCTTTTACGAGCAGTACTTC,CASSVDYSFYEQYF,TRBV7-2,TRBJ2-7,NA,NA
TGTGCCAGCCCCCCTAGCGGGACTCCCACAGATACGCAGTATTTT,CASPPSGTPTDTQYF,TRBV28,TRBJ2-3,TRBD2,once
TGTGCCAGCTCACCCCTCTACCAAGAGACCCAGTACTTC,CASSPLYQETQYF,TRBV18,TRBJ2-5,NA,NA
TGTGCCAGCAGCCCCGGGACAGGAGTCACCGGGGAGCTGTTTTTT,CASSPGTGVTGELFF,TRBV5-8,TRBJ2-2,TRBD1,NA
TGTGCCAGTAGTACCCTCTCTGCCGGGGAGCTGTTTTTT,CASSTLSAGELFF,TRBV19,TRBJ2-2,NA,NA
TGTGCCAGCAGCCCCGGGACAATCAACACCGGGGAGCTGTTTTTT,CASSPGTINTGELFF,TRBV7-9,TRBJ2-2,NA,NA
TGTGCCACTCGTGCGGCGGGAGAGGGGACAGATACGCAGTATTTT,CATRAAGEGTDTQYF,TRBV10-3,TRBJ2-3,TRBD2,NA
TGTGCCAGTAGTACGGACAGGGCTAACACCGGGGAGCTGTTTTTT,CASSTDRANTGELFF,TRBV19,TRBJ2-2,TRBD1,NA
TGTGCCAGCAGCGCCCGGACACTTGAAAAACTGTTTTTT,CASSARTLEKLFF,TRBV7-2,TRBJ1-4,NA,NA
TGTGCCAGCAGCATTGACCAGGTTAGGTTGAACACTGAAGCTTTCTTT,CASSIDQVRLNTEAFF,TRBV7-8,TRBJ1-1,NA,NA
TGTGCCAGCAGCAAAGTAACAGGGCTGAGAGGCTACGAGCAGTACTTC,CASSKVTGLRGYEQYF,TRBV21-1,TRBJ2-7,NA,NA
TGTGCCAGCAGTACGGACGGGGCCGGAGGGGCCCAGTACTTC,CASSTDGAGGAQYF,TRBV28,TRBJ2-5,NA,NA
TGTGCCAGCAGTCTGACAGGGGTGAACACTGAAGCCTTCTTT,CASSLTGVNTEAFF,TRBV2,TRBJ1-1,TRBD1,NA
TGTGCCAGCAGTCCCCTACTACAGGGCGCGAACACCGGGGAGCTGTTTTTT,CASSPLLQGANTGELFF,TRBV28,TRBJ2-2,NA,once
TGTGCCAGCAGTTTAGGACATTCAGATACGCAGTATTTT,CASSLGHSDTQYF,TRBV12-3/TRBV12-4,TRBJ2-3,NA,NA
TGTGCCAGCAGCGTAGGTCACAATCCCAATCAGCCCCAGCATTTT,CASSVGHNPNQPQHF,TRBV9,TRBJ1-5,NA,NA
TGTGCCAGCAGTCTTAGGGCGGGACTAGCGGGAGAGGAGCAGTTCTTC,CASSLRAGLAGEEQFF,TRBV7-9,TRBJ2-1,TRBD2,NA
TGTGCCAGCCGGGATCAGCCCCAGCATTTT,CASRDQPQHF,TRBV6-5,TRBJ1-5,NA,NA
TGTGCCAGCAGTTACGTCCACACAGATACGCAGTATTTT,CASSYVHTDTQYF,TRBV6-2/TRBV6-3,TRBJ2-3,NA,NA
TGCGCCAGCAGGACTAGCGGGGGTACCTACAATGAGCAGTTCTTC,CASRTSGGTYNEQFF,TRBV10-2,TRBJ2-1,TRBD2,NA
TGTGCCAGCAGCCGGGACAGGGGAGGCGATCAGCCCCAGCATTTT,CASSRDRGGDQPQHF,TRBV16,TRBJ1-5,TRBD1,NA
TGCGCCAGCAGCTTGGCCCCGGGACTAAATTACAATGAGCAGTTCTTC,CASSLAPGLNYNEQFF,TRBV5-1,TRBJ2-1,TRBD2,NA
TGTGCCATCAGTGATTGGTTGAAAAGACAGGGGGAAGGTGGCTACACCTTC,CAISDWLKRQGEGGYTF,TRBV10-3,TRBJ1-2,TRBD1,NA
TGCGCCAGCAGTGAGTCAAGACAGGGCCAGGCTTTCTTT,CASSESRQGQAFF,TRBV10-1,TRBJ1-1,TRBD1,NA
TGCAGTGCTAGTCTGGGACTAGTGAGTTACAATGAGCAGTTCTTC,CSASLGLVSYNEQFF,TRBV20-1,TRBJ2-1,TRBD2,NA
TGCGCCAGCAGTCCCTTCGTCGCGAACACCGGGGAGCTGTTTTTT,CASSPFVANTGELFF,TRBV5-1,TRBJ2-2,NA,NA
TGTGCCAGCAGTGCCCGAGAGAGAGGTTCACCCCTCCACTTT,CASSARERGSPLHF,TRBV6-6,TRBJ1-6,NA,NA
TGTGCCAGTAGTAACCAGGGGGACACTGAAGCTTTCTTT,CASSNQGDTEAFF,TRBV19,TRBJ1-1,TRBD1,NA